Shown below are 24 T cell receptor beta chains from a single sample sequenced in a study of CD8+ T cells in alopecia areata. Stated treatment: oral pan-JAK inhibitor, 5-10 mg twice daily. It was cDNA, reverse transcribed from extracted RNA, that served as the sequencing template. The method was immunoSEQ multiplex PCR; TCRdb's version includes in-frame clones alone and lacks a portion of them. This table holds some 220,000 clones, about 58% found once. The sample was CD4+ T cells sorted from blood, taken at week 4, from a patient treated with tofacitinib. These TCRs come from a human donor with alopecia areata.

This clone appeared once. V is TRBV29-1 and J is TRBJ2-7; D is tentatively TRBD1 or TRBD2 (5 bases each). V was shortened by 7 bases and J by 2 bases, with 15 bases between the two germline ends. Germline CDR1 SQVTM, CDR2 ANQGSEA. This CDR3 spans 13 amino acids. The CDR3 loop is CSARRDGTYEQYF. The CDR3 DNA sequence: TGCAGCGCCCGCCGGGACGGAACCTACGAGCAGTACTTC.

The table lists this clone with a few counts. The rearrangement uses TRBV7-2 and TRBJ1-6, with D tentatively TRBD1 (5 bases). Germline loops: CDR1 SGHTA, CDR2 FQGNSA. The CDR3 extends over 16 amino acids. V was clipped by 4 bases and J by 8 bases, with 18 bases between them. CDR3 sequence: CASSSAPSGLHSPLHF. In nucleotides, the CDR3 is TGTGCCAGCAGCTCCGCCCCCTCAGGGCTCCATTCACCCCTCCACTTT.

This rearrangement joins TRBV10-3 to TRBJ1-2, with D possibly being TRBD1 (5 bases). Germline V gives CDR1 ENHRY, CDR2 SYGVKD. V was shortened by 3 bases and J by 7 bases, with 12 bases between the two germline ends. The CDR3 spans 13 residues. DNA for the CDR3: TGTGCCATCAGTGATCTCGGCAGGGCTGGCTACACCTTC. Translated: CAISDLGRAGYTF.

The rearrangement uses TRBV10-1 and TRBJ1-5; D not certain. V was trimmed by 8 bases and J by 5 bases, leaving 10 bases between them. This CDR3 is built from 12 residues. The V gene's germline CDR1 is WNHNN and CDR2 SYGVQD (reference sequence). CDR3 bases: TGCGCCAGCCGGGCTCCGTATCAGCCCCAGCATTTT. Protein product: CASRAPYQPQHF.

This clone was found a few times. The chain recombines TRBV29-1 with TRBJ2-4; D may be TRBD1 (7 bases). This CDR3 is 15 amino acids long. The germline V gene encodes CDR1 SQVTM and CDR2 ANQGSEA. Deletions cut 3 bases from V and 0 bases from J, with 12 bases between. The CDR3 loop is CSVEEGARAKNIQYF. CDR3 bases: TGCAGCGTTGAGGAGGGGGCGCGAGCCAAAAACATTCAGTACTTC.

The chain joins TRBV30 to TRBJ1-2, with 7 bases aligning to TRBD1. V dropped 8 bases and J dropped 7; count of bases not matched to a gene: 19. Germline-derived CDR1 and CDR2 are GTSNPN and SVGIG (reference sequence). The CDR3 length is 15 residues. DNA of the CDR3: TGTGCCCAGAATTTTCCGGGACAGCTACGAAGTGGCTACACCTTC. It yields the protein CAQNFPGQLRSGYTF.

V usage is TRBV7-6 and J usage is TRBJ2-3; tentatively, D is TRBD1 (5 bases). The V gene's germline CDR1 is SGHVS and CDR2 FNYEAQ. V lost 2 bases and J 1 base, leaving 19 bases between the germline ends. This CDR3 is built from 18 residues. In DNA, the CDR3 is TGTGCCAGCAGCTTAACCCCCCGAAAGGGGATAGGCACAGATACGCAGTATTTT. It is translated as CASSLTPRKGIGTDTQYF. The variable domain in full, with the rest retrieved from reference TRBV7-6 and TRBJ2-3, is GAGVSQSPRYKVTKRGQDVALRCDPISGHVSLYWYRQALGQGPEFLTYFNYEAQQDKSGLPNDRFSAERPEGSISTLTIQRTEQRDSAMYRCASSLTPRKGIGTDTQYFGPGTRLTVL.

This clone was picked up a small number of times. The J gene is TRBJ2-4, the V gene TRBV11-3; no clear D gene. The V gene's germline CDR1 is SGHNT and CDR2 YENEEA. Trimming took off 1 base at V and 5 bases at J, with 9 bases between the two ends. CDR3 length: 14 amino acids. In DNA, the CDR3 is TGTGCCAGCAGCTTAGCCCCCAATCAAAACATTCAGTACTTC. Its translation: CASSLAPNQNIQYF.

The chain carries TRBV9 and TRBJ1-2, with 8 positions matching TRBD1. CDR1 is SGDLS and CDR2 is YYNGEE in the germline V gene. There are 16 residues in the CDR3. The J segment lost 2 bases and the V segment lost 0 bases, leaving 6 bases of the junction unmatched. In nucleotides, the CDR3 is TGTGCCAGCAGCGTAGCCCTCAGGACAGGGAACTATGGCTACACCTTC. Translated: CASSVALRTGNYGYTF.

The V gene is TRBV30, the J gene TRBJ2-3; D perhaps matches TRBD1 (6 bases). V was shortened by 4 bases and J by 6 bases, with 20 bases between the two germline ends. The CDR3 length is 15 residues. CDR1 is GTSNPN and CDR2 is SVGIG in the germline V gene (reference sequence). CDR3 sequence: CAWTTRGFVIDTQYF. In DNA, the CDR3 is TGTGCCTGGACTACTAGGGGGTTTGTAATCGATACGCAGTATTTT.

This clone appeared a few times. This chain links TRBV29-1 with TRBJ2-3, with D possibly TRBD1 on 6 matching bases. The germline CDR1 and CDR2 sequences are SQVTM and ANQGSEA. The germline V and J ends were trimmed by 7 bases and 3 bases, with 14 bases remaining between them. This CDR3 has 13 amino acids. CDR3 nucleotides: TGCAGCGCCGACAGAGGGACAACAGATACGCAGTATTTT. Translation: CSADRGTTDTQYF.

In its sample, this clone was seen a few times. The genes are TRBV4-3 and TRBJ2-6; D not resolved. Germline assignment: CDR1 LGHNA and CDR2 YSLEER. The CDR3 length is 18 residues. V lost 2 bases to trimming and J lost 0 bases, with 14 bases between them. CDR3 amino acids: CASSQFHGRTSGANVLTF. CDR3 coding DNA: TGCGCCAGCAGCCAATTCCACGGACGTACCTCTGGGGCCAACGTCCTGACTTTC.

The sample holds many counts of this clone. This chain connects TRBV7-9 to TRBJ1-6; D ambiguous. CDR3 size: 14 residues. CDR1 is SEHNR and CDR2 is FQNEAQ in the germline V gene (reference sequence). The V end lost 5 bases, the J end lost 7 bases, and 12 bases lay between the germline ends. The CDR3 is CASSPPAPNSPLHF. Written as DNA, the CDR3 is TGTGCCAGCAGCCCACCGGCCCCGAATTCACCCCTCCACTTT.

This clone was picked up a small number of times. CDR3 loop: CASSYIASKDNEQFF. CDR3 nucleotides: TGTGCCAGCAGTTACATAGCGTCAAAGGACAATGAGCAGTTCTTC. The chain couples TRBV6-6 to TRBJ2-1; D might be TRBD2 (5 bases). Germline V gene sequence: CDR1 MNHNY, CDR2 SVGAGI (reference sequence). CDR3 length: 15 residues. V lost 2 bases and J 5 bases, leaving 13 bases between the germline ends.

V usage is TRBV15 and J usage is TRBJ1-2; 8 bases are a match to TRBD1. Germline CDR1 LNHNV, CDR2 YYDKDF (reference sequence). The junction had 5 bases not matched to a gene; V was cut back by 1 base and J by 4 bases. The CDR3 runs 15 residues. The CDR3 reads CATSRAPQGAYGYTF. The CDR3 nucleotides read TGTGCCACCAGCAGAGCCCCCCAGGGGGCCTATGGCTACACCTTC.

The chain joins TRBV9 to TRBJ1-2, with unresolved D. The CDR3 length is 14 residues. Germline V CDR1 and CDR2: SGDLS, YYNGEE. Trimming removed 0 bases at V and 0 bases at J, with 6 bases between. CDR3 in DNA: TGTGCCAGCAGCGTAGGGGCAGCTAACTATGGCTACACCTTC. It translates to CASSVGAANYGYTF.

This clone is a singleton in its sample. The rearrangement joins TRBV29-1 to TRBJ2-1; tentative D call: TRBD2 (6 bases). Germline V gives CDR1 SQVTM, CDR2 ANQGSEA. V was pared by 4 bases and J by 4 bases, with 14 bases between. This CDR3 contains 14 residues. CDR3 in amino acids: CSVVLLGGYNEQFF. In DNA, the CDR3 is TGCAGCGTTGTCCTTTTGGGGGGTTACAATGAGCAGTTCTTC.

The chain couples TRBV4-3 to TRBJ2-7; 9 bases are shared with TRBD1. This CDR3 comprises 13 residues. V trimming: 4 bases; J trimming: 6 bases; junction bases outside the gene matches: 4. Germline V gene data show CDR1 as LGHNA and CDR2 as YSLEER. Here the CDR3 DNA reads TGCGCCAGCAGCCCGCGGACAGGGGCCGAGCAGTACTTC. Its translation is CASSPRTGAEQYF.

The chain carries TRBV27 and TRBJ1-1, with TRBD1 identical over 8 bases. V was clipped by 5 bases and J by 4 bases; unmatched bases: 3. The CDR3 has 13 residues. Germline CDR1 and CDR2: MNHEY and SMNVEV (reference sequence). This CDR3 reads CASSRQGSTEAFF. The CDR3 nucleotides read TGTGCCAGCAGTCGACAGGGGAGCACTGAAGCTTTCTTT.

The genes are TRBV4-2 and TRBJ2-1; 10 bases agree with TRBD1. CDR1 is LGHNA and CDR2 is YNFKEQ in the germline V gene. J lost 8 bases, V lost 1 base, and 8 bases had no gene match. This CDR3 has 16 residues. The CDR3 DNA reads TGTGCCAGCAGCCAAGTAAGGGGGACAGGGGACGATGAGCAGTTCTTC. Protein: CASSQVRGTGDDEQFF.

The CDR3 spells CASSSGTGGEKTQYF. CDR3 nucleotides: TGTGCCAGTAGTTCTGGGACAGGGGGCGAAAAGACCCAGTACTTC. This rearrangement joins TRBV19 to TRBJ2-5; 12 bases line up with TRBD1. This CDR3 has 15 amino acids. Per germline, CDR1 LNHDA and CDR2 SQIVND (reference sequence). J gave up 6 bases and V 5 bases, and 7 bases lay outside the gene matches. The full variable domain, rest sourced from reference TRBV19 and TRBJ2-5, is DGGITQSPKYLFRKEGQNVTLSCEQNLNHDAMYWYRQDPGQGLRLIYYSQIVNDFQKGDIAEGYSVSREKKESFPLTVTSAQKNPTAFYLCASSSGTGGEKTQYFGPGTRLLVL.

The J gene is TRBJ1-6, the V gene TRBV11-1; TRBD1 aligns across 7 bases. The CDR3 length is 14 residues. Germline CDR1 is SGHAT and CDR2 is FQDESV (reference sequence). V gave up 5 bases and J gave up 8 bases; unmatched junction bases: 6. The CDR3 nucleotides are TGTGCCAGCAGCACGACAGGGAACGATTCACCCCTCCACTTT. Its protein is CASSTTGNDSPLHF. The entire variable domain, with the rest obtained from reference TRBV11-1 and TRBJ1-6, is as follows: EAEVAQSPRYKITEKSQAVAFWCDPISGHATLYWYRQILGQGPELLVQFQDESVVDDSQLPKDRFSAERLKGVDSTLKIQPAELGDSAMYLCASSTTGNDSPLHFGNGTRLTVT.

This clone was found a few times. The chain uses TRBV11-3 and TRBJ2-1, with TRBD1 identical over 8 bases. The CDR3 has 15 amino acids. The germline gives CDR1 SGHNT, CDR2 YENEEA. After removal of 2 bases from V and 8 bases from J, the junction contained 8 bases not matched to a gene. This CDR3 is CASSLLGRGHDEQFF. CDR3 coding DNA: TGTGCCAGCAGCTTATTAGGCAGGGGGCACGATGAGCAGTTCTTC.

This clone was seen many times. The rearrangement links TRBV30 to TRBJ1-1, with a weak D call TRBD1 (5 bases). Germline CDR1 GTSNPN, CDR2 SVGIG (reference sequence). This CDR3 region has 11 residues. The V end was cut by 0 bases, the J end by 10 bases, with 9 bases between. CDR3 sequence: CAWSVDSRAFF. The DNA of the CDR3 is TGTGCCTGGAGTGTAGACAGTCGAGCTTTCTTT.